Listed below are T cell receptor beta chains from one sample, sequenced in a study of Graves' ophthalmopathy and Graves' hyperthyroidism. TCRdb reprocessed the multiplex PCR reads via MiXCR and lists one record per CDR3 protein. The table has approximately 700,000 distinct CDR3 sequences, over 40% seen once. The sample consisted of peripheral blood. These receptors came from an adult man with Graves' ophthalmopathy. The CDR3 runs from the conserved cysteine through the conserved F or W. The D gene is left open where the match is weak. Clone size is stated in some rows and not others, as once, few, many or a class when expanded.

TRBD1 TRBJ1-4 TRBV2 few CASSGITGETNEKLFF TGTGCCAGCAGTGGGATCACAGGGGAGACTAATGAAAAACTGTTTTTT
NA TRBJ2-7 TRBV9 NA CASSPGPPRPASGEQYF TGTGCCAGCAGCCCCGGCCCCCCCCGGCCCGCCTCCGGCGAGCAGTACTTC
NA TRBJ2-5 TRBV9 many CASSVGPGEETQYF TGTGCCAGCAGCGTAGGTCCGGGGGAGGAGACCCAGTACTTC
TRBD1 TRBJ2-7 TRBV29-1 NA CSVERWDRSSYEQYF TGCAGCGTTGAGAGGTGGGACAGGAGCTCCTACGAGCAGTACTTC
NA TRBJ2-7 TRBV7-8 many CASSDSSYEQYF TGTGCCAGCAGCGACAGCTCCTACGAGCAGTACTTC
TRBD1 TRBJ2-2 TRBV10-1 NA CASSGQGELVF TGCGCCAGCAGTGGGCAGGGGGAGCTGGTTTTT
NA TRBJ1-2 TRBV10-3 NA CAISAREGTDAAGYTF TGTGCCATCAGTGCTAGAGAGGGGACGGACGCCGCGGGCTACACCTTC
TRBD1 TRBJ1-1 TRBV4-1 few CASRPQGLSNTEAFF TGCGCCAGCAGACCACAGGGGCTCTCGAACACTGAAGCTTTCTTT
NA TRBJ1-2 TRBV11-3 few CASSLDTRYGYTF TGTGCCAGCAGCTTAGATACCCGATATGGCTACACCTTC
TRBD1 TRBJ2-2 TRBV6-4 many CASGTGNTGELFF TGTGCCAGCGGGACAGGGAACACCGGGGAGCTGTTTTTT